The rows below give T cell receptor beta chains drawn from one sample of a study of immune evolution from preneoplasia to lung adenocarcinoma. The repertoire was sequenced with immunoSEQ multiplex PCR; TCRdb's copy has only in-frame clones and lacks some. The sample shows about 6,300 clones, around 76% of them seen only once. The sample consisted of FFPE minimally invasive lung adenocarcinoma tissue. The receptors were gathered from a person between 65 and 79 years old with lung adenocarcinoma. The CDR3 runs from the conserved cysteine through the conserved F or W. Each record gives: J gene, clone size, D gene, V gene, CDR3 DNA, CDR3 protein. The D gene is left open where the match is weak. Clone sizes are given selectively: once, few, many, or a class where the clone is expanded.

TRBJ1-4 NA TRBD1 TRBV10-3 TGTGCCAGCGGCCGGGACAGGAGTAATGAAAAACTGTTTTTT CASGRDRSNEKLFF
TRBJ1-5 NA NA TRBV28 TGTGCCAGCAGTTTGGGGCCGGGCAATCAGCCCCAGCATTTT CASSLGPGNQPQHF
TRBJ2-7 NA TRBD2 TRBV5-6 TGTGCCAGCAGCCCGGTCGGAGCGGGAGGTCCCTACGAGCAGTACTTC CASSPVGAGGPYEQYF
TRBJ1-2 NA TRBD1 TRBV7-8 TGTGCCAGCAGCTCCGGGACAGCGGGCTATGGCTACACCTTC CASSSGTAGYGYTF
TRBJ2-2 NA NA TRBV7-8 TGTGCCAGCAGCTTAATCCGGGCGGGGACCGGGGAGCTGGTTTTT CASSLIRAGTGELVF
TRBJ2-3 NA NA TRBV5-4 TGTGCCAGCAGCTTCGGGGGTACTGGCGCAGATACGCAGTATTTT CASSFGGTGADTQYF
TRBJ1-5 medium-sized TRBD1 TRBV6-6 TGTGCCAGCAACGAGGGACAGAACAATCAGCCCCAGCATTTT CASNEGQNNQPQHF
TRBJ1-3 NA NA TRBV29-1 TGCAGCGTTGTCCGGCAGGGCTCTGGAAACACCATATATTTT CSVVRQGSGNTIYF
TRBJ1-5 NA NA TRBV28 TGTGCCAGCATCAATGGGGGTCCTAATCAGCCCCAGCATTTT CASINGGPNQPQHF
TRBJ2-5 few NA TRBV9 NA CASSVQVGPGTQYF
TRBJ2-7 NA NA TRBV7-1 TGTGCCAGCAGCGGGCGGCCTCAAAGCACCTACGAGCAGTACTTC CASSGRPQSTYEQYF
TRBJ2-5 few TRBD1 TRBV5-5 TGTGCCAGCAGCTCCCCGGGACAGGGGATCCGTGAGACCCAGTACTTC CASSSPGQGIRETQYF
TRBJ2-2 NA TRBD1 TRBV5-1 TGCGCCAGCAGCTTACGGACAGGGGCGAACACCGGGGAGCTGTTTTTT CASSLRTGANTGELFF
TRBJ2-2 NA NA TRBV28 TGTGCCAGCAGCCCCTATGGTTTCGGGAGCTCGGCCGGGGAGCTGTTTTTT CASSPYGFGSSAGELFF
TRBJ2-7 NA NA TRBV6-5 TGTGCCAGCAAGTTGCGACATGAGCAGTACTTC CASKLRHEQYF
TRBJ2-3 medium-sized TRBD1 TRBV12-5 TGTGCTAGTGCTAGGGACAGGGTAACAGATACGCAGTATTTT CASARDRVTDTQYF
TRBJ2-5 NA NA TRBV9 TGTGCCAGCAGCCGGGGGCAAGAGACCCAGTACTTC CASSRGQETQYF